A selection of T cell receptor beta chains follows, all from one sample in a study of T-cell reconstitution after alpha-beta-depleted transplantation in children. A single record per CDR3 protein comes from TCRdb applying MiXCR to the PCR reads. Of 150,000 to 200,000 distinct CDR3 sequences in the sample, 14% to 15% were seen once. This specimen consisted of PBMCs from the stem cell graft donor, obtained from the stem cell graft. These receptors were obtained from a human donor who donated a stem cell graft to a child with acute lymphoblastic leukemia. CDR3s include the opening cysteine and the closing phenylalanine or tryptophan. The D gene is left open where the match is weak. Expanded clones get a size class; other rows say once, few or many, or leave the size out.

D gene | clone size | J gene | V gene | CDR3 protein | CDR3 DNA
TRBD2 | many | TRBJ2-1 | TRBV4-1 | CASSQDWREAEQFF | TGCGCCAGCAGCCAAGACTGGCGGGAGGCTGAGCAGTTCTTC
NA | many | TRBJ2-7 | TRBV3-1 | CASSQDPGAYEQYF | TGTGCCAGCAGCCAAGATCCAGGGGCCTACGAGCAGTACTTC
TRBD2 | many | TRBJ2-1 | TRBV7-8 | CASSLEWRLADEQFF | TGTGCCAGCAGCTTAGAATGGCGGCTAGCGGACGAGCAGTTCTTC
TRBD1 | many | TRBJ2-1 | TRBV20-1 | CSAREDRGHNEQFF | TGCAGTGCTAGAGAGGACAGGGGTCACAATGAGCAGTTCTTC
TRBD1 | many | TRBJ2-3 | TRBV11-1 | CASSWTGGDADTQYF | TGTGCCAGCAGCTGGACAGGGGGCGACGCAGATACGCAGTATTTT
TRBD1 | many | TRBJ1-5 | TRBV12-3/TRBV12-4 | CASSLVAGGNEPQHF | TGTGCCAGCAGTTTGGTCGCAGGGGGGAATGAGCCCCAGCATTTT
TRBD2 | few | TRBJ2-1 | TRBV20-1 | CSARDYGRASPYNEQFF | TGCAGTGCTAGAGATTACGGGAGGGCTTCCCCCTACAATGAGCAGTTCTTC
NA | many | TRBJ2-7 | TRBV6-5 | CASSLDGTYEQYF | TGTGCCAGCAGTTTGGACGGCACCTACGAGCAGTACTTC
NA | many | TRBJ2-1 | TRBV29-1 | CSVRTEEERSEQFF | TGCAGCGTTCGAACGGAGGAGGAAAGGAGTGAGCAGTTCTTC
NA | many | TRBJ1-4 | TRBV27 | CASGTLDTEKLFF | TGTGCCAGTGGGACCCTCGATACAGAAAAACTGTTTTTT
NA | many | TRBJ1-1 | TRBV20-1 | CSARGSGGSEAFF | TGCAGTGCTAGAGGTTCCGGGGGCTCTGAAGCTTTCTTT
NA | NA | TRBJ2-1 | TRBV6-4 | CASSVKLSSYNEQFF | TGTGCCAGCAGTGTTAAGCTCAGCTCCTACAATGAGCAGTTCTTC
NA | many | TRBJ2-5 | TRBV20-1 | CSARVGETQYF | TGCAGTGCTAGGGTCGGAGAGACCCAGTACTTC
NA | many | TRBJ2-5 | TRBV5-1 | CASSLPADGQTQYF | TGCGCCAGCAGCTTGCCGGCAGACGGTCAGACCCAGTACTTC
TRBD2 | few | TRBJ2-2 | TRBV5-4 | CASSPTSWNTGELFF | TGTGCCAGCAGCCCGACTAGCTGGAACACCGGGGAGCTGTTTTTT
NA | many | TRBJ2-1 | TRBV5-6 | CASSLPLLGEQFF | TGTGCCAGCAGCCTTCCTTTGCTCGGTGAGCAGTTCTTC
NA | many | TRBJ2-1 | TRBV5-1 | CASSLARGGESYNEQFF | TGCGCCAGCAGCTTGGCTCGGGGCGGGGAGTCGTACAATGAGCAGTTCTTC
TRBD1 | NA | TRBJ1-2 | TRBV7-9 | CASSSGQGDEGYTF | TGTGCCAGCAGCTCCGGACAGGGGGACGAGGGCTACACCTTC
NA | many | TRBJ2-1 | TRBV5-1 | CASTSGTDNNEQFF | TGCGCCAGCACCTCCGGGACGGATAACAATGAGCAGTTCTTC
TRBD2 | many | TRBJ2-7 | TRBV5-1 | CASSYQDSGNSYEQYF | TGCGCCAGCAGTTACCAAGATAGCGGGAACTCCTACGAGCAGTACTTC
NA | many | TRBJ2-4 | TRBV5-4 | CASSPPWAQNIQYF | TGTGCCAGCAGCCCCCCGTGGGCTCAAAACATTCAGTACTTC
NA | many | TRBJ1-1 | TRBV4-1 | CASSQGWGTNTEAFF | TGCGCCAGCAGCCAAGGGTGGGGGACGAACACTGAAGCTTTCTTT
NA | many | TRBJ2-5 | TRBV6-5 | CASSRHTETQYF | TGTGCCAGCAGTCGCCATACAGAGACCCAGTACTTC
TRBD2 | many | TRBJ2-1 | TRBV20-1 | CSARSFGSGSGGEQFF | TGCAGTGCTAGAAGTTTCGGTAGCGGGAGTGGGGGTGAGCAGTTCTTC
NA | many | TRBJ1-5 | TRBV5-5 | CASSRGAQNSNQPQHF | TGTGCCAGCAGCCGGGGGGCACAGAATAGCAATCAGCCCCAGCATTTT
TRBD1 | many | TRBJ2-1 | TRBV29-1 | CSVSLDRKINNEQFF | TGCAGCGTCAGCCTGGACAGGAAGATAAACAATGAGCAGTTCTTC
TRBD1 | many | TRBJ1-3 | TRBV10-3 | CAISFWDREAGNTIYF | TGTGCCATCTCGTTTTGGGACAGGGAGGCCGGAAACACCATATATTTT
TRBD2 | many | TRBJ2-7 | TRBV6-4 | CASSVGLAGHYEQYF | TGTGCCAGCAGTGTCGGACTAGCGGGGCACTACGAGCAGTACTTC
NA | NA | TRBJ1-1 | TRBV6-5 | CASSYSNRRAAEAFF | TGTGCCAGCAGTTACTCGAATAGGCGTGCCGCTGAAGCTTTCTTT
TRBD1 | many | TRBJ1-4 | TRBV5-1 | CASSKGAEGDEKLFF | TGCGCCAGCAGCAAGGGGGCCGAGGGGGATGAAAAACTGTTTTTT
TRBD1 | few | TRBJ1-5 | TRBV25-1 | CASSDSTGEGNQPQHF | TGTGCCAGCAGTGATTCGACAGGGGAAGGCAATCAGCCCCAGCATTTT
NA | many | TRBJ2-1 | TRBV29-1 | CSVHRNYNEQFF | TGCAGCGTTCATCGAAATTACAATGAGCAGTTCTTC
NA | many | TRBJ1-2 | TRBV7-9 | CASSLSSLGYTF | TGTGCCAGCAGCTTATCGAGTCTTGGCTACACCTTC
NA | few | TRBJ1-2 | TRBV12-3/TRBV12-4 | CASSRQVIDYGYTF | TGTGCCAGCAGCCGACAGGTTATTGACTATGGCTACACCTTC
NA | many | TRBJ1-2 | TRBV4-1 | CASSLTNWGDYGYTF | TGCGCCAGCAGCCTCACCAACTGGGGGGACTATGGCTACACCTTC
NA | many | TRBJ1-5 | TRBV12-3/TRBV12-4 | CASSYRRAFNQPQHF | TGTGCCAGCAGTTATAGGCGGGCATTCAATCAGCCCCAGCATTTT
TRBD1 | NA | TRBJ1-5 | TRBV19 | CASTSGGRQPQHF | TGTGCCAGTACCTCAGGGGGCAGACAGCCCCAGCATTTT
NA | many | TRBJ2-1 | TRBV20-1 | CSARDAHKQGSSYNEQFF | TGCAGTGCTAGAGATGCCCACAAACAGGGCAGCTCCTACAATGAGCAGTTCTTC
NA | NA | TRBJ2-7 | TRBV20-1 | CSALPIEQGSMDEQYF | TGCAGTGCCCTCCCTATTGAACAGGGAAGTATGGACGAGCAGTACTTC
NA | NA | TRBJ2-6 | TRBV5-1 | CASSYGGRGANVLTF | TGCGCCAGCAGCTACGGAGGGAGGGGGGCCAACGTCCTGACTTTC